The subject of this entry is one TCR beta chain. Only in-frame clones appear in the TCRdb table, and some are missing; sequencing was by immunoSEQ multiplex PCR. This sample has some 95,000 clones; 80% occur once, and the top ten carry 3.6%. The sort gate was single viable CD3+CD4+CD8-CD45RO+ cells for memory CD4+ T cells. From germline, CDR1 is SGHNT and CDR2 YYREEE (reference sequence). This CDR3 is built from 14 residues. Between the trimmed V and J ends, which lost 3 bases and 2 bases, there was a span of 11 bases. This record comes from a study of memory CD4+ T cells and cytomegalovirus serostatus. The overall study: Healthy Belgian adult donors included several CMV-positive and 24 CMV-negative people.

V is TRBV5-4 and J is TRBJ2-5, with TRBD2 as a possible D gene (5 bases). The sample consisted of memory CD4+ T cells from blood. This TCR derives from an adult in good health and CMV-seropositive. CDR3 residues: CASSSMGGQETQYF. The CDR3 DNA sequence: TGTGCCAGCAGCTCGATGGGCGGGCAAGAGACCCAGTACTTC.